This T cell receptor (beta chain) was obtained from a study of blood T cells in healthy people across ages. Combining a sample-barcoded 5' primer with a J-beta primer mix, a second PCR ran for 7 to 11 cycles. TCRdb processed the 5' RACE reads anew with MiXCR; each CDR3 protein has one entry. The data show roughly 900,000 distinct CDR3 sequences, more than 25% seen once. Worth noting for this clonotype: Its antigen is currently unknown. A clone one base away is much larger, so this may be a read error.

CDR1 is SGHTA and CDR2 is FQGNSA in the germline V gene. The CDR3 totals 17 residues. V lost 1 base to trimming and J lost 9 bases; unmatched junction nucleotides: 7. Points from the study as a whole: When set beside aged donors, long-lived donors presented more naive CD4+ cells and higher diversity. When one million T cells were used, diversity estimates were thought to be underestimates. Donor CMV infection status was unknown, possibly confounding age-related changes in expanded clonotypes.

The receptor was isolated from a woman older than 75 in good health. Material for sequencing was blood. The J gene is TRBJ2-2, the V gene TRBV7-2, with TRBD2 identical over 14 bases. For the CDR3, the DNA is TGTGCCAGCAGCTTAGAGAGACTAGCGGGGGGGTCCAGGGAGCTGTTTTTT. The encoded protein is CASSLERLAGGSRELFF. Variable domain in full (rest from reference TRBV7-2 and TRBJ2-2): GAGVSQSPSNKVTEKGKDVELRCDPISGHTALYWYRQSLGQGLEFLIYFQGNSAPDKSGLPSDRFSAERTGGSVSTLTIQRTQQEDSAVYLCASSLERLAGGSRELFFGEGSRLTVL.